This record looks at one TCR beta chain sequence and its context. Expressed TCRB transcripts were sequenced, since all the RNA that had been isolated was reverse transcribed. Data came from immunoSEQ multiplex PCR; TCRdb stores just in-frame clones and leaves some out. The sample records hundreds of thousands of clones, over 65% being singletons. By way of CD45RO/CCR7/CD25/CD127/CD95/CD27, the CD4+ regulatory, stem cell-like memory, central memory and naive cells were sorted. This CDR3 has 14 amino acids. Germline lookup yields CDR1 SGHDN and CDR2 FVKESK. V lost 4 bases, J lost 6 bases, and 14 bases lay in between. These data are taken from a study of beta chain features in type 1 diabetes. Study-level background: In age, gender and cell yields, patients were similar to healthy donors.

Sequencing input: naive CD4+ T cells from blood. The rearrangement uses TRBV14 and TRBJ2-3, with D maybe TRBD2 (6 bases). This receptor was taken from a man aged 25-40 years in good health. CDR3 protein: CASSPGLLRDTQYF. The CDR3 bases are TGTGCCAGCAGCCCGGGACTCCTCCGGGATACGCAGTATTTT.